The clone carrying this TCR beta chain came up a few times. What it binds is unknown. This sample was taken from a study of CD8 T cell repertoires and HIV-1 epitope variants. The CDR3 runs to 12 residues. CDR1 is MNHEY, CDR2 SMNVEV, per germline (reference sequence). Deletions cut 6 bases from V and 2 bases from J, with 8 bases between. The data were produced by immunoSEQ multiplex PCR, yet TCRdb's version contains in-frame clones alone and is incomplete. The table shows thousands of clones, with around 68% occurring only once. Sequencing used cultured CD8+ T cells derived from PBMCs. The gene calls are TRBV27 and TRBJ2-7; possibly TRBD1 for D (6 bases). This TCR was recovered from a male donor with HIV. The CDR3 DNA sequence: TGTGCCAGCAGCCAGGGGCCCTACGAGCAGTACTTC. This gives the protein CASSQGPYEQYF.